This TCR beta chain was observed in a study of blood T cell repertoires in COVID-19. About the study: Sources were T cells, B-cell-depleted T cells, or PBMCs; the material itself was cDNA or gDNA.

The assay was immunoSEQ multiplex PCR, and TCRdb's table has in-frame clones only and misses some. The table lists roughly 290,000 clones, around 88% of them singletons. Cohorts were based on clinical histories the participants reported. Two consecutive negative NP/OP PCR tests, clearance, or resolved symptoms defined Cohort 3 recovery. Germline V lookup: CDR1 MNHNS, CDR2 SASEGT. The CDR3 contains 17 residues. V lost 4 bases and J lost 0; bases outside the gene matches: 12. The TCR originated in a woman aged 35 to 49 who had recovered from COVID-19. V gene TRBV6-1 combines with J gene TRBJ2-7; 7 nucleotides align to TRBD2. Sequencing input: PBMCs or T cells enriched from blood (not recorded which). This CDR3 is CASSGPGRGGSSYEQYF. Written as DNA, the CDR3 is TGTGCCAGCAGTGGACCGGGGAGGGGAGGGAGCTCCTACGAGCAGTACTTC.